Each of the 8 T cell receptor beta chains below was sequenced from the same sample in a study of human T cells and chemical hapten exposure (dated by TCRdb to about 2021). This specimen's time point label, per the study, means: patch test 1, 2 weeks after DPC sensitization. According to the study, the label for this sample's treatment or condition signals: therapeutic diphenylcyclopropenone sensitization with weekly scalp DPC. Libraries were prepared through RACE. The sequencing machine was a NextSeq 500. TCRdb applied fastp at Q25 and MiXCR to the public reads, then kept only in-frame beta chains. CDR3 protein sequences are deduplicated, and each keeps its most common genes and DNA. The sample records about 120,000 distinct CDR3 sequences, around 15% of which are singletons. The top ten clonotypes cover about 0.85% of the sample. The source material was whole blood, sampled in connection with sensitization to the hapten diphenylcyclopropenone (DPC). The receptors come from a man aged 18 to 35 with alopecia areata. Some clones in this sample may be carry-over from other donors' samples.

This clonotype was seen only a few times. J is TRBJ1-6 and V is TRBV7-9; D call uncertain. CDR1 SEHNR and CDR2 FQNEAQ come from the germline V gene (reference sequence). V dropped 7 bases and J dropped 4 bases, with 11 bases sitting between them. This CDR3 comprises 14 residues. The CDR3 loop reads CASKMEGYNSPLHF. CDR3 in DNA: TGTGCCAGCAAGATGGAGGGATATAATTCACCCCTCCACTTT.

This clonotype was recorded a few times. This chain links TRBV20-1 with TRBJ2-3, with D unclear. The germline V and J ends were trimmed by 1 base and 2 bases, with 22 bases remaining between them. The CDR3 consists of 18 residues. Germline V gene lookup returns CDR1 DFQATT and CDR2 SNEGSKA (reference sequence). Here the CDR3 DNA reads TGCAGTGCTAGAGTCTTGGTACCCTTTAGGGCCCCCACAGATACGCAGTATTTT. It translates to CSARVLVPFRAPTDTQYF.

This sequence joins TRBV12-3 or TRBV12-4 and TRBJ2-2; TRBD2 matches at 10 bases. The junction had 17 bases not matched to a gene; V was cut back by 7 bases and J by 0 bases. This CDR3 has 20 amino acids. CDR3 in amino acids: CASTPSFGGTSVANTGELFF. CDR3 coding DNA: TGTGCCAGCACCCCCTCATTCGGTGGGACTAGCGTCGCGAACACCGGGGAGCTGTTTTTT.

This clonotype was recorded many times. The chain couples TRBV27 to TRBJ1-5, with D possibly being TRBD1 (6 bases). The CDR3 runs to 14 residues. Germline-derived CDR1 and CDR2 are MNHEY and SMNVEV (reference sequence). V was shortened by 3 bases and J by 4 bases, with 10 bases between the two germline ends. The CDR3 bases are TGTGCCAGCAGTTTGAGAGGGGGAAATCAGCCCCAGCATTTT. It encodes CASSLRGGNQPQHF.

This CDR3 is CAISLWANEQFF. The CDR3 DNA follows: TGTGCCATCAGTCTTTGGGCCAATGAGCAGTTCTTC. This chain uses TRBV10-3 with TRBJ2-1; D unclear. The germline V gene has CDR1 ENHRY and CDR2 SYGVKD. Trimming took off 5 bases at V and 6 bases at J, with 8 bases between the two ends. The CDR3 contains 12 residues.

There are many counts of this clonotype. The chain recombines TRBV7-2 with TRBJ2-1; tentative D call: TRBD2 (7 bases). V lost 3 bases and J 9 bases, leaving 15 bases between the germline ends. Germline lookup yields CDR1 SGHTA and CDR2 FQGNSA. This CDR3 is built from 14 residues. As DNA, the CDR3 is TGTGCCAGCAGCTTCGGGGGGCCGATAGGTGAGCAGTTCTTC. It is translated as CASSFGGPIGEQFF.

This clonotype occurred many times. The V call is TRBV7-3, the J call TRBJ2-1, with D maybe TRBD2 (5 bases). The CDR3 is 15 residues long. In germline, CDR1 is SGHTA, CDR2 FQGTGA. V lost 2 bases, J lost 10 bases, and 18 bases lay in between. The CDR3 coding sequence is TGTGCCAGCAGCTTACTTACTAGAACCCCGCAAGAGCAGTTCTTC. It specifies CASSLLTRTPQEQFF. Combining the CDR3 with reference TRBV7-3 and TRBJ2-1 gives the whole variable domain GAGVSQTPSNKVTEKGKYVELRCDPISGHTALYWYRQSLGQGPEFLIYFQGTGAADDSGLPNDRFFAVRPEGSVSTLKIQRTERGDSAVYLCASSLLTRTPQEQFFGPGTRLTVL.

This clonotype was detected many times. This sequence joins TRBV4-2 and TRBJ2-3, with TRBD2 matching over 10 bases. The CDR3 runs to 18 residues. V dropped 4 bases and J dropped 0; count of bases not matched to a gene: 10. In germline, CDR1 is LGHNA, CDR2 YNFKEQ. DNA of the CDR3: TGTGCCAGCAGCCCGCGGGGTAGCGGGGGGATAAGCACAGATACGCAGTATTTT. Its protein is CASSPRGSGGISTDTQYF.